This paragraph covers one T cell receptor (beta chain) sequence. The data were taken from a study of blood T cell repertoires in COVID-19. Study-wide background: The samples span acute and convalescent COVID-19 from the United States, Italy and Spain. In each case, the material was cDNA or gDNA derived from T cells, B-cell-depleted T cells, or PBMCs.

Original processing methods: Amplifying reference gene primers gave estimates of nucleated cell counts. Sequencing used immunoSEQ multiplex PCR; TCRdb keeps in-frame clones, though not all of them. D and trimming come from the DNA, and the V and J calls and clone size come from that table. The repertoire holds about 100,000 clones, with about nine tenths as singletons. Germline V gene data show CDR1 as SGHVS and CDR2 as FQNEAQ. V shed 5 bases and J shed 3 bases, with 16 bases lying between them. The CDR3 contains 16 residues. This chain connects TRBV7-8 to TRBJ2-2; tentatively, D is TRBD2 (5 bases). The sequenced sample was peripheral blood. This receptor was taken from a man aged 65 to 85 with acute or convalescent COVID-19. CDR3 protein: CASSPRRVPDTGELFF. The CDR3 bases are TGTGCCAGCAGCCCCCGGCGGGTCCCTGACACCGGGGAGCTGTTTTTT.